Listed here are 10 T cell receptor beta chains from one sample, sequenced in a study of blood T cells in healthy people across ages. Combining a sample-barcoded 5' primer with a J-beta primer mix, a second PCR ran for roughly 7 to 12 cycles. MiXCR, run by TCRdb on the 5' RACE reads, gives a single entry per CDR3 protein. The sample includes over 500,000 distinct CDR3 sequences, 25% to 35% of them seen just once. This sample also belongs to another study, concerning T cells of mothers and their children.

The material sequenced was blood. The receptors derive from a boy aged 2 to 10 in good health.

In its sample, this clonotype was seen many times. V usage is TRBV29-1 and J usage is TRBJ2-2; D gene uncertain. The CDR3 totals 13 residues. Germline assignment: CDR1 SQVTM and CDR2 ANQGSEA. Trimming took off 4 bases at V and 6 bases at J, with 12 bases between the two ends. The CDR3 spells CSVASPVAGELFF. CDR3 bases: TGCAGCGTTGCCTCCCCGGTCGCCGGGGAGCTGTTTTTT.

V gene TRBV5-1 combines with J gene TRBJ1-2; 7 bases line up with TRBD1. The J segment lost 4 bases and the V segment lost 0 bases, leaving 6 bases of the junction unmatched. This CDR3 is built from 15 residues. Germline V gene lookup returns CDR1 SGHRS and CDR2 YFSETQ. Here the CDR3 reads CASSLEIRDSYGYTF. CDR3 coding DNA: TGCGCCAGCAGCTTGGAAATCCGGGACAGCTATGGCTACACCTTC.

The CDR3: CASSLTGTGGNTIYF. In nucleotides, the CDR3 is TGTGCCAGCAGCTTAACCGGGACAGGGGGAAACACCATATATTTT. V and J are TRBV7-2 and TRBJ1-3, with 9 bases that match TRBD1. The germline CDR1 and CDR2 sequences are SGHTA and FQGNSA. Trimming took 2 bases from V and 4 from J; bases not matched to a gene: 3. CDR3 length equals 15 residues.

The V gene is TRBV5-4, the J gene TRBJ2-3, with TRBD2 as a possible D gene (5 bases). This CDR3 contains 14 residues. Trimming removed 0 bases at V and 2 bases at J, with 7 bases between. Germline CDR1 SGHNT, CDR2 YYREEE (reference sequence). The CDR3 DNA sequence: TGTGCCAGCAGCTTGGGGACTTACACAGATACGCAGTATTTT. The encoded protein is CASSLGTYTDTQYF.

This clonotype came up a few times. The chain recombines TRBV15 with TRBJ1-4; perhaps TRBD1 as D (6 bases). The CDR3 runs to 15 residues. The ends were cut back, 3 bases at V and 8 bases at J, with 16 bases in the middle. The V gene's germline CDR1 is LNHNV and CDR2 YYDKDF (reference sequence). CDR3: CATSRPGAALEKLFF. In DNA, the CDR3 is TGTGCCACCAGCAGGCCGGGGGCAGCCTTAGAAAAACTGTTTTTT.

The chain is built from TRBV20-1 and TRBJ2-7; 9 bases agree with TRBD1. V lost 5 bases to trimming and J lost 6 bases; unmatched junction nucleotides: 11. Germline V lookup: CDR1 DFQATT, CDR2 SNEGSKA (reference sequence). The CDR3 runs 14 residues. CDR3 protein: CSALRRDRVREQYF. The CDR3 coding sequence is TGCAGTGCTCTCCGCCGGGACAGGGTACGCGAGCAGTACTTC.

In its sample, this clonotype was seen a few times. This chain's CDR3 is CATSSPYGYTF. For the CDR3, the DNA is TGTGCCACCAGCAGTCCCTATGGCTACACCTTC. The V and J genes are TRBV15 and TRBJ1-2; no definite D call. Trimming took 3 bases from V and 4 from J, leaving 3 bases between them. Germline V CDR1 and CDR2: LNHNV, YYDKDF (reference sequence). The length of the CDR3 is 11 residues.

This clonotype turned up a few times. J is TRBJ1-6 and V is TRBV3-1, with TRBD1 matching 7 bases. Germline CDR1 reads LGHDT; CDR2 reads YNNKEL (reference sequence). The CDR3 is 15 amino acids. V lost 1 base and J lost 7; bases outside the gene matches: 4. CDR3 DNA: TGTGCCAGCAGCCAAGGCTTCAGGGGGAATTCACCCCTCCACTTT. Translation: CASSQGFRGNSPLHF.

The sample holds a few counts of this clonotype. The chain uses TRBV7-9 and TRBJ2-3; 10 nucleotides match TRBD2. This CDR3 has 16 amino acids. Unmatched junction bases numbered 5, after V lost 2 bases and J lost 3 bases. Germline lookup yields CDR1 SEHNR and CDR2 FQNEAQ (reference sequence). CDR3 coding DNA: TGTGCCAGCAGCTTACTAGCGGGAGTGGGGACAGATACGCAGTATTTT. Its protein is CASSLLAGVGTDTQYF.

The chain employs TRBV10-3 and TRBJ2-3; 7 bases agree with TRBD2. Trimming cost V 0 bases and J 7 bases; bases outside gene matches: 13. CDR3 length equals 17 residues. Germline V gene sequence: CDR1 ENHRY, CDR2 SYGVKD. The CDR3 DNA reads as TGTGCCATCAGTGAGTCAGGGGTCATCCCGCGGGAGAATACGCAGTATTTT. Translation gives CAISESGVIPRENTQYF.